One T cell receptor (beta chain) is described in this entry. This clonotype appeared a few times. No cognate antigen has been identified for it. No base-level quality is on record; no much larger clone is a single base apart. TCR beta repertoires were profiled from peripheral blood of over 10 young patients with multiple sclerosis to demonstrate the VDJtools post-analysis software. The multiple sclerosis patients were children and adolescents ranging in age from roughly 6 to 15 years. Library generation was performed with PCR. TCRdb lists the instrument as Illumina HiSeq 2500. Unique molecular identifiers were incorporated into TCR beta cDNA libraries to reduce PCR and sequencing biases. Every 1 to 10 million input T cells yielded approximately 500,000 cDNA molecules, meaning each molecule approximated one T cell. The same protocol used for the earlier healthy control dataset was applied to prepare and sequence the patient libraries. Samples belonging to the same batch were prepared together, multiplexed and sequenced on a shared HiSeq lane. In the authors' own workflow: Raw barcoded reads were processed with MIGEC, and single-read molecular identifier groups were discarded before consensus assembly and CDR3 extraction. Clonotype tables were post-analysed with VDJtools, and diversity was normalized by down-sampling all datasets to the smallest sample size. Repertoire overlap clustering matched CDR3 amino acid but not nucleotide sequences to correct batch-related cross-sample contamination. Through fastp at Q25 and MiXCR, TCRdb rebuilt clones from the public reads, retaining in-frame beta chains. Identical CDR3 proteins give one entry, which carries the most common genes and DNA. TCRdb, not the original authors, processed these V and J calls. The sample profile shows about 770,000 distinct CDR3 sequences; roughly 50% of them were found once. The ten largest clonotypes hold 4.9% of the sample.

There are 18 amino acids in the CDR3, from cysteine to phenylalanine inclusive. The kept DNA is CDR3 alone, 54 bases in frame from the first base. V loses 1 base of germline sequence and J loses 4 bases, and the interval between the two ends is 20 bases. The germline V gene (reference sequence) supplies CDR1 LGHDT and CDR2 YNNKEL. The data stem from a study of post-analysis software for immune sequencing data (dated by TCRdb to between 2014 and 2017). In terms of the full investigation: Relapsing-remitting, secondary progressive and progressive-relapsing multiple sclerosis were recorded as disease courses, and subtype annotation was lacking for some patients. A subset of samples was prepared in parallel using single-end sample barcoding, then pooled and co-amplified after Illumina adapter ligation. The multiple sclerosis patient repertoires were compared with approximately 11 previously published healthy control repertoires from donors aged about 6 to 28 years.

On the study overall, not on this receptor specifically: Direct clustering with F measure revealed strong co-clustering of samples prepared in the same batch, which led to a batch-effect correction. Significantly lower normalized Chao1 diversity was found in multiple sclerosis patients than in controls, suggesting substantial peripheral T-cell clonal expansion. The control group was slightly older than the multiple sclerosis patient group. Significantly higher frequencies in patients than in controls were found for about five TRBV segments, including TRBV5-6, TRBV5-1 and TRBV20-1.

The sequence was collected from a girl under 18 with multiple sclerosis. The V and J segments used are TRBV3-1 and TRBJ2-1; TRBD2 could be the D gene, as 6 bases match. Material: blood. In nucleotide form, the sequence is TGTGCCAGCAGCCAAGTTCCGACTAGATGGTACTCATACAATGAGCAGTTCTTC. Translated, it reads CASSQVPTRWYSYNEQFF.